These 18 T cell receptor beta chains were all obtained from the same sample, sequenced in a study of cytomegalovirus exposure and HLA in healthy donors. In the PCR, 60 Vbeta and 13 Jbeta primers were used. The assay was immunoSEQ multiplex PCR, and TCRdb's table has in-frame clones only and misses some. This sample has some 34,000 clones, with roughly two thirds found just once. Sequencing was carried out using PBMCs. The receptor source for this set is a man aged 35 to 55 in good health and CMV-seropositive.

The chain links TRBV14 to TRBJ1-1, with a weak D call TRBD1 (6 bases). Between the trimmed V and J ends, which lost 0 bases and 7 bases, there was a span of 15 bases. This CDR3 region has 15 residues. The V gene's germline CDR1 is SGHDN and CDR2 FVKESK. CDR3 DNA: TGTGCCAGCAGCCAAGATGTCCCAGGGGAGAATGAAGCTTTCTTT. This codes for CASSQDVPGENEAFF.

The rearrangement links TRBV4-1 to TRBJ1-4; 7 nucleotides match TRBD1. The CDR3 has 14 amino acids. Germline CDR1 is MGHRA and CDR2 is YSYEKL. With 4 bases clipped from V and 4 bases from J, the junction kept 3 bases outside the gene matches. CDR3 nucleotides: TGCGCCAGCAGCCGCTCAGGGGGTAATGAAAAACTGTTTTTT. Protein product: CASSRSGGNEKLFF.

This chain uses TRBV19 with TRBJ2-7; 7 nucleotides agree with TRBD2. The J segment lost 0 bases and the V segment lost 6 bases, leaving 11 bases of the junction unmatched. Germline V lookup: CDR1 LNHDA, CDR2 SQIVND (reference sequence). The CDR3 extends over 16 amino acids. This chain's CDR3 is CASSPLGGSSSYEQYF. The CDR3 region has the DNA TGTGCCAGTAGCCCCCTGGGGGGGTCGAGCTCCTACGAGCAGTACTTC.

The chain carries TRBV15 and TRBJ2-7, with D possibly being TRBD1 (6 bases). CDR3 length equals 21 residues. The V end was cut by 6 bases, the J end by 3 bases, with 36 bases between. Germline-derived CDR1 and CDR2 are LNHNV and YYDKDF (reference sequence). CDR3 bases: TGTGCCACCAGTCATCCCCCTAAACTCACCGGGACACGGTGGTCGGACTACGAGCAGTACTTC. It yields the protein CATSHPPKLTGTRWSDYEQYF.

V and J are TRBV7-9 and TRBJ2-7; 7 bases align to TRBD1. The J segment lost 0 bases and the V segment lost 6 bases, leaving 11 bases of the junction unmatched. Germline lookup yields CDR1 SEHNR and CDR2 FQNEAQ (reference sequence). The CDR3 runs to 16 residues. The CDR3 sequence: CASRQHYRGHSYEQYF. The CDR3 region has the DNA TGTGCCAGCAGGCAACACTACAGGGGTCACTCCTACGAGCAGTACTTC. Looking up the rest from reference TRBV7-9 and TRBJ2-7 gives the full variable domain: DTGVSQNPRHKITKRGQNVTFRCDPISEHNRLYWYRQTLGQGPEFLTYFQNEAQLEKSRLLSDRFSAERPKGSFSTLEIQRTEQGDSAMYLCASRQHYRGHSYEQYFGPGTRLTVT.

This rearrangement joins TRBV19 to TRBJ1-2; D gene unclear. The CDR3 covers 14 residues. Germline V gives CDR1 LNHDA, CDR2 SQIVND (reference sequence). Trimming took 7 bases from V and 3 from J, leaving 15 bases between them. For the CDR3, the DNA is TGTGCCAGTACAAGAGTAAACTCCGACTATGGCTACACCTTC. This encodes CASTRVNSDYGYTF.

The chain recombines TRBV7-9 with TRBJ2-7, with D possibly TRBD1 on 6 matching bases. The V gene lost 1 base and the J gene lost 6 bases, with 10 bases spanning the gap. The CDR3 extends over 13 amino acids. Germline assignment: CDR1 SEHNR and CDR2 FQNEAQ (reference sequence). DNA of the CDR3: TGTGCCAGCAGCTTAGGACAGGCAAGCGAGCAGTACTTC. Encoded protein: CASSLGQASEQYF.

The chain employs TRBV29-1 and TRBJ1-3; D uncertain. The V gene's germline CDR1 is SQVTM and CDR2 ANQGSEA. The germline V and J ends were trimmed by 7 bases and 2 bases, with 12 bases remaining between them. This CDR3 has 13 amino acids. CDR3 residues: CSAMTEAGNTIYF. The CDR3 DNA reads TGCAGCGCTATGACGGAGGCTGGAAACACCATATATTTT.

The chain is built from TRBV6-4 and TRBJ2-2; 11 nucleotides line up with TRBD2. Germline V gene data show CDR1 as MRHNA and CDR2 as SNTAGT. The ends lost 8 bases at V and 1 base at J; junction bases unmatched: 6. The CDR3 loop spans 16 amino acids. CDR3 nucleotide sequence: TGTGCCAGCTCCACGACTAGCGGGGAGAACACCGGGGAGCTGTTTTTT. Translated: CASSTTSGENTGELFF.

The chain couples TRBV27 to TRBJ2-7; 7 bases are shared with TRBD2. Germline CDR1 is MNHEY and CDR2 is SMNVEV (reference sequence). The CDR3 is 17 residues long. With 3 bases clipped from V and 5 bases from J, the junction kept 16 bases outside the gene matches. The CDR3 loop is CASSLRFWEGRSNEQYF. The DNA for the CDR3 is TGTGCCAGCAGTTTGAGATTTTGGGAGGGGAGGAGTAACGAGCAGTACTTC.

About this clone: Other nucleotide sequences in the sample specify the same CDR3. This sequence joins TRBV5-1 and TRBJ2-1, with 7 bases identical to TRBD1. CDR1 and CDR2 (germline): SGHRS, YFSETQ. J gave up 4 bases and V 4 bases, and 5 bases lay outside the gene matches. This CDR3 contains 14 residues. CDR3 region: CASSLRTGYNEQFF. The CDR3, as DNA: TGCGCCAGCAGCCTCAGGACAGGTTACAATGAGCAGTTCTTC. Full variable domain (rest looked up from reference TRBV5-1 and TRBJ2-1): KAGVTQTPRYLIKTRGQQVTLSCSPISGHRSVSWYQQTPGQGLQFLFEYFSETQRNKGNFPGRFSGRQFSNSRSEMNVSTLELGDSALYLCASSLRTGYNEQFFGPGTRLTVL.

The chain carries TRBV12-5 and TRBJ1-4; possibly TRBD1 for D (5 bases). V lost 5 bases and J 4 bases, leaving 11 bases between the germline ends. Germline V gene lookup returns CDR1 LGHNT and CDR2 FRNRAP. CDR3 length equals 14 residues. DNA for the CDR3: TGTGCTAGTGGTATGTCGGGGGTTAATGAAAAACTGTTTTTT. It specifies CASGMSGVNEKLFF.

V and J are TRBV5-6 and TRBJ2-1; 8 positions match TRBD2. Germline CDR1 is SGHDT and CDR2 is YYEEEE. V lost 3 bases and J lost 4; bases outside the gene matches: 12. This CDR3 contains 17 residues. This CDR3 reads CASSYVGAGGLYNEQFF. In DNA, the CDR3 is TGTGCCAGCAGCTACGTCGGGGCGGGGGGACTATACAATGAGCAGTTCTTC.

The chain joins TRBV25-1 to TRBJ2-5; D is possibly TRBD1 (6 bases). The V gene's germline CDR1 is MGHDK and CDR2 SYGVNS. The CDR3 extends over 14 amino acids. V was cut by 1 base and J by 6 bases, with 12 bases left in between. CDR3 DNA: TGTGCCAGCAGTGAATTAAACAGGGTAAAGACCCAGTACTTC. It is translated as CASSELNRVKTQYF.

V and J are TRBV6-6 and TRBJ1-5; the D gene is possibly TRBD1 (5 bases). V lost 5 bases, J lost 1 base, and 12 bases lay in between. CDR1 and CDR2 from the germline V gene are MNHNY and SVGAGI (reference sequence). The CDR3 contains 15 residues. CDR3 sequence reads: CASSGRTTSNQPQHF. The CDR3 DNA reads TGTGCCAGCAGTGGCAGGACAACAAGCAATCAGCCCCAGCATTTT.

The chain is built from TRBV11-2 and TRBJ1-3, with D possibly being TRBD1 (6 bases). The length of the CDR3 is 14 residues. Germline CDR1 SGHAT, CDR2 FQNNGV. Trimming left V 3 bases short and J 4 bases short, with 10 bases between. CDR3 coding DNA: TGTGCCAGCAGCTTTATGGACAGCGGAAACACCATATATTTT. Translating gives CASSFMDSGNTIYF.

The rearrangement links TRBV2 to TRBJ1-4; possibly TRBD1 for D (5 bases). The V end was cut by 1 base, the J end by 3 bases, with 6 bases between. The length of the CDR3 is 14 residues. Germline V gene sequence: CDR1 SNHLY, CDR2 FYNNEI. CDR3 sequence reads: CASSEGGANEKLFF. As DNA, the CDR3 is TGTGCCAGCAGTGAAGGGGGGGCTAATGAAAAACTGTTTTTT.

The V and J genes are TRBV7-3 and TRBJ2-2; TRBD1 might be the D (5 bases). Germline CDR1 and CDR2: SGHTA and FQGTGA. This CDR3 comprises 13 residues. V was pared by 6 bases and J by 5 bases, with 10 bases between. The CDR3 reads CASSTTATGELFF. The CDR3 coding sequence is TGTGCCAGCAGTACGACAGCGACCGGGGAGCTGTTTTTT.